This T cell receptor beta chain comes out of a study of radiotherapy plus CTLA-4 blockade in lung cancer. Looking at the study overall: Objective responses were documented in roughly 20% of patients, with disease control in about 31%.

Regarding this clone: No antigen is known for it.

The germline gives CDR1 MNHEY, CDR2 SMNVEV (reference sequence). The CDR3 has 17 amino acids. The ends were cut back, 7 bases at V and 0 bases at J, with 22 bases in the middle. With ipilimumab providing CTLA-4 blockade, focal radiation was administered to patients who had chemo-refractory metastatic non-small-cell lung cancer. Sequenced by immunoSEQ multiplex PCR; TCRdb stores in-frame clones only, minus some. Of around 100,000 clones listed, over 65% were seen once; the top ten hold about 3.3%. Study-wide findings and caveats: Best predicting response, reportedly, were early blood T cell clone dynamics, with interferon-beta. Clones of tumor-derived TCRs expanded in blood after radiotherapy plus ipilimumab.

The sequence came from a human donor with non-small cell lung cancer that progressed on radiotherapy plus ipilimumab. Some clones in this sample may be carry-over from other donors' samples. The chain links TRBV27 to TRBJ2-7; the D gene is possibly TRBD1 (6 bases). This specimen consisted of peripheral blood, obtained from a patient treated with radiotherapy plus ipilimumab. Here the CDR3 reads CASIMTPGTYYSYEQYF. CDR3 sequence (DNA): TGTGCCAGCATCATGACCCCCGGGACATACTACTCCTACGAGCAGTACTTC.